The 18 T cell receptor beta chains below all came from one sample that was sequenced in a study of blood T cell repertoires in COVID-19. Sequenced by immunoSEQ multiplex PCR; TCRdb stores in-frame clones only, minus some. The profile covers 150,000 to 200,000 clones, with about 81% appearing a single time and 6.5% to 9.5% taken by the ten largest. Sample: peripheral blood. These receptors came from a woman aged 60-70 years with COVID-19, enrolled during active disease.

The chain is built from TRBV10-3 and TRBJ2-1, with 8 positions matching TRBD1. The CDR3 contains 15 residues. The trim removed 6 bases at V and 8 bases at J, leaving 12 bases unmatched. From germline, CDR1 is ENHRY and CDR2 SYGVKD. This chain's CDR3 is CAISPDRDRRDEQFF. The DNA of the CDR3 is TGTGCCATCAGCCCCGACCGGGACAGGAGAGATGAGCAGTTCTTC.

The rearrangement links TRBV28 to TRBJ2-7; 8 bases align to TRBD1. CDR3 length: 14 residues. CDR1 is MDHEN, CDR2 SYDVKM, per germline. V shed 6 bases, J shed 4 bases, and the junction held 8 bases outside the gene matches. The CDR3 nucleotides read TGTGCCAGCAGCGCCCAGGGGGCGCTTTACGAGCAGTACTTC. It is translated as CASSAQGALYEQYF. Filled out from reference TRBV28 and TRBJ2-7, the complete variable domain reads DVKVTQSSRYLVKRTGEKVFLECVQDMDHENMFWYRQDPGLGLRLIYFSYDVKMKEKGDIPEGYSVSREKKERFSLILESASTNQTSMYLCASSAQGALYEQYFGPGTRLTVT.

The chain combines TRBV10-3 with TRBJ2-1; TRBD2 aligns across 10 bases. The CDR3 runs to 14 residues. Trimming took 10 bases from V and 9 from J; bases not matched to a gene: 12. Germline lookup yields CDR1 ENHRY and CDR2 SYGVKD. The CDR3 loop is CATGRSGGAGEQFF. CDR3 sequence (DNA): TGTGCCACCGGCCGGAGCGGGGGGGCCGGTGAGCAGTTCTTC.

The table lists this clone with a few counts. This chain uses TRBV28 with TRBJ2-1; D is unresolved. Germline loops: CDR1 MDHEN, CDR2 SYDVKM. The V gene lost 5 bases and the J gene lost 0 bases, with 11 bases spanning the gap. There are 15 residues in the CDR3. The CDR3 loop is CASSDTVSSYNEQFF. Written as DNA, the CDR3 is TGTGCCAGCAGTGATACAGTTAGCTCCTACAATGAGCAGTTCTTC. Full variable domain (missing parts from reference TRBV28 and TRBJ2-1): DVKVTQSSRYLVKRTGEKVFLECVQDMDHENMFWYRQDPGLGLRLIYFSYDVKMKEKGDIPEGYSVSREKKERFSLILESASTNQTSMYLCASSDTVSSYNEQFFGPGTRLTVL.

The chain uses TRBV6-5 and TRBJ2-5, with unresolved D. V was trimmed by 7 bases and J by 5 bases, leaving 8 bases between them. Germline V gene lookup returns CDR1 MNHEY and CDR2 SVGAGI. The CDR3 extends over 11 amino acids. The CDR3 is CASTHGETQYF. The CDR3 bases are TGTGCCAGCACTCACGGTGAGACCCAGTACTTC.

This sequence joins TRBV19 and TRBJ1-1; 10 positions match TRBD1. The germline V gene has CDR1 LNHDA and CDR2 SQIVND (reference sequence). J was trimmed by 3 bases and V by 6 bases; bases with no gene match: 7. The CDR3 loop spans 15 amino acids. CDR3 nucleotide sequence: TGTGCCAGTAGATGGCCTGGACAGGGGGACACTGAAGCTTTCTTT. Translation gives CASRWPGQGDTEAFF.

V is TRBV5-5 and J is TRBJ1-1; 9 nucleotides line up with TRBD1. Trimming took 6 bases from V and 0 from J; bases not matched to a gene: 6. CDR1 SGHKS and CDR2 YYEKEE come from the germline V gene (reference sequence). This CDR3 is built from 15 residues. The CDR3 protein is CASKTRTGVNTEAFF. The CDR3 DNA sequence: TGTGCCAGCAAAACAAGGACAGGGGTGAACACTGAAGCTTTCTTT.

This clone was seen a single time. The chain recombines TRBV11-1 with TRBJ1-2; TRBD1 might be the D (6 bases). CDR3 length: 16 amino acids. The ends were cut back, 1 base at V and 1 base at J, with 13 bases in the middle. Germline V CDR1 and CDR2: SGHAT, FQDESV (reference sequence). The CDR3 here is CASSLDGDRFNYGYTF. Here the CDR3 DNA reads TGTGCCAGCAGCTTAGACGGCGACAGGTTTAACTATGGCTACACCTTC.

V is TRBV6-5 and J is TRBJ2-7; the D gene is possibly TRBD2 (6 bases). Trimming cost V 7 bases and J 0 bases, with 16 bases left between them. Germline V gene data show CDR1 as MNHEY and CDR2 as SVGAGI. The CDR3 spans 15 residues. CDR3 sequence reads: CASKHLATFSYEQYF. CDR3 nucleotides: TGTGCCAGCAAACACCTAGCGACTTTCTCCTACGAGCAGTACTTC.

This clone was detected once. This chain links TRBV18 with TRBJ2-7; 8 bases match TRBD2. This CDR3 is 16 amino acids long. Looked up from germline, CDR1 is KGHSH and CDR2 is LQKENI. Germline trimming cut 6 bases from V and 5 bases from J; bases unmatched to any gene: 15. The CDR3 nucleotides are TGTGCCAGCTCCACCAGAGGAAGCGGGAGAATAGACGAGCAGTACTTC. This gives the protein CASSTRGSGRIDEQYF.

This chain joins TRBV6-5 and TRBJ1-1; 8 bases are a match to TRBD1. The CDR3 is 15 residues long. Germline CDR1 and CDR2: MNHEY and SVGAGI. Trimming at V came to 5 bases and at J to 4 bases, leaving 9 bases not matched to a gene. This CDR3 reads CASSLWTGRLTEAFF. The CDR3 DNA reads as TGTGCCAGCAGTCTTTGGACAGGGAGGCTCACTGAAGCTTTCTTT.

This clone turned up a few times. The CDR3 DNA follows: TGCGCCAGCAGCTTGGCCATGGCGAGGGGGGGAGAGACCCAGTACTTC. Translating it yields CASSLAMARGGETQYF. The V and J genes are TRBV5-1 and TRBJ2-5, with D perhaps matching TRBD2 (7 bases). V was clipped by 0 bases and J by 4 bases, with 16 bases between them. This CDR3 is built from 16 residues. Germline lookup yields CDR1 SGHRS and CDR2 YFSETQ.

This chain links TRBV7-8 with TRBJ2-7; 8 positions match TRBD1. CDR1 SGHVS and CDR2 FQNEAQ come from the germline V gene. The trim removed 5 bases at V and 2 bases at J, leaving 8 bases unmatched. This CDR3 region has 15 residues. CDR3 bases: TGTGCCAGCAGCATTCTGGGGACAGGTCCCTACGAGCAGTACGTC. Its protein is CASSILGTGPYEQYV.

The V gene is TRBV5-8, the J gene TRBJ1-6; 7 nucleotides align to TRBD1. CDR1 is SGHTS and CDR2 is YDEGEE in the germline V gene. The junction had 7 bases not matched to a gene; V was cut back by 0 bases and J by 10 bases. The CDR3 has 15 amino acids. As DNA, the CDR3 is TGTGCCAGCAGCTTGGTGGCAGGGGGTCAATCACCCCTCCACTTT. This gives the protein CASSLVAGGQSPLHF.

CDR3 nucleotides: TGTGCCAGCAGCTTGGTGGATACTTTCAGGGGAAATCAGCCCCAGCATTTT. Its translation is CASSLVDTFRGNQPQHF. The genes are TRBV5-5 and TRBJ1-5; maybe TRBD1 (6 bases). The CDR3 is 17 residues long. The V end was cut by 0 bases, the J end by 4 bases, with 17 bases between. CDR1 is SGHKS and CDR2 is YYEKEE in the germline V gene (reference sequence).

In this sample, this clone turned up a few times. The chain is built from TRBV5-1 and TRBJ1-2; tentatively, D is TRBD1 (6 bases). Trimming removed 4 bases from V and 1 base from J, with 11 bases in between. This CDR3 has 14 amino acids. Germline assignment: CDR1 SGHRS and CDR2 YFSETQ. DNA of the CDR3: TGCGCCAGCAGCCTACAGGGATTTAACTATGGCTACACCTTC. Protein product: CASSLQGFNYGYTF.

J is TRBJ2-3 and V is TRBV3-1 (or the pseudogene TRBV3-2); tentative D call: TRBD2 (6 bases). Germline values: CDR1 LGHDT, CDR2 YNNKEL (reference sequence). There are 18 residues in the CDR3. V was shortened by 0 bases and J by 2 bases, with 18 bases between the two germline ends. The CDR3 protein is CASSQEFQRAGHTDTQYF. CDR3 nucleotide sequence: TGTGCCAGCAGCCAAGAGTTTCAGCGGGCCGGACACACAGATACGCAGTATTTT.

The chain combines TRBV10-2 with TRBJ1-2; D is perhaps TRBD1 (6 bases). Germline V gene data show CDR1 as WSHSY and CDR2 as SAAADI. This CDR3 is built from 14 residues. The V end lost 4 bases, the J end lost 3 bases, and 12 bases lay between the germline ends. The CDR3 spells CASSGVQGYYGYTF. In DNA, the CDR3 is TGCGCCAGCAGTGGCGTACAGGGATACTATGGCTACACCTTC.